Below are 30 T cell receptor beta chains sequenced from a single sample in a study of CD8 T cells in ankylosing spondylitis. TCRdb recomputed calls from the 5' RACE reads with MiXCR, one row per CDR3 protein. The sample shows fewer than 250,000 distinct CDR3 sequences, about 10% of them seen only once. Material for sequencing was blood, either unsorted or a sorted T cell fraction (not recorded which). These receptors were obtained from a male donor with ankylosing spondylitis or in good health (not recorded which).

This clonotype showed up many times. This CDR3 is CASSLAGSGRDTQYF. The CDR3 DNA sequence: TGCGCCAGCAGCTTGGCCGGTAGCGGGCGAGATACGCAGTATTTT. The rearrangement links TRBV5-1 to TRBJ2-3; the match to TRBD2 covers 7 bases. J lost 5 bases, V lost 0 bases, and 6 bases had no gene match. CDR1 and CDR2 (germline): SGHRS, YFSETQ. The CDR3 runs 15 residues.

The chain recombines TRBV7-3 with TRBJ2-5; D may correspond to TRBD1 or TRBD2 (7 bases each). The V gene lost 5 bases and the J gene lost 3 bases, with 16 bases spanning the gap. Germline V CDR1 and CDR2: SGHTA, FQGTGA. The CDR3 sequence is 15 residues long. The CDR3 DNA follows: TGTGCCAGCAGCCTAAACAGGGGAGGGGAAGAGACCCAGTACTTC. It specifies CASSLNRGGEETQYF.

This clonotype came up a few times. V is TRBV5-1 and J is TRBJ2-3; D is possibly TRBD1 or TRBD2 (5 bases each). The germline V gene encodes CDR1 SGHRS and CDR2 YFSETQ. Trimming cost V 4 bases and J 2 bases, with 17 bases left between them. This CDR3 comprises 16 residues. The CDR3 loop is CASSLGTDGITDTQYF. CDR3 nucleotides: TGCGCCAGCAGCCTTGGGACCGACGGTATCACAGATACGCAGTATTTT.

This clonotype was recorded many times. In DNA, the CDR3 is TGTGCCAGCAGCCCCTCCCGACAGAGTAGCAATCAGCCCCAGCATTTT. Its protein product is CASSPSRQSSNQPQHF. J is TRBJ1-5 and V is TRBV12-3 or TRBV12-4, with a possible D match to TRBD1 (5 bases). V lost 6 bases and J 0 bases, leaving 15 bases between the germline ends. The CDR3 loop spans 16 amino acids.

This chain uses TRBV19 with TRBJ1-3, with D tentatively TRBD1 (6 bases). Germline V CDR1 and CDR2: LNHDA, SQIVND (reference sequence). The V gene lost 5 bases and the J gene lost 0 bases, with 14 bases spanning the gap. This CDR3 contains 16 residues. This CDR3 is CASSRGPRGSGNTIYF. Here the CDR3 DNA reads TGTGCCAGTAGTCGGGGTCCCAGGGGCTCTGGAAACACCATATATTTT.

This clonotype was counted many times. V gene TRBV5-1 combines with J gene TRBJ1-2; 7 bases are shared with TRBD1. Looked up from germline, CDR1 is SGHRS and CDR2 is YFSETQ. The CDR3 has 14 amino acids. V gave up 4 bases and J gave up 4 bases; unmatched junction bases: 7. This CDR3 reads CASSSDRDGYGYTF. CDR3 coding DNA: TGCGCCAGCAGCAGTGACAGGGACGGCTATGGCTACACCTTC.

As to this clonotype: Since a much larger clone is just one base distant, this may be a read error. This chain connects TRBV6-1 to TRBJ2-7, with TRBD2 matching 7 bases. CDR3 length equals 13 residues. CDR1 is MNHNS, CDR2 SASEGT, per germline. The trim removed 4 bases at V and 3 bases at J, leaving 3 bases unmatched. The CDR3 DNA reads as TGTGCCAGCAGTGGGGGGGACTACTACGAGCAGTACTTC. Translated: CASSGGDYYEQYF.

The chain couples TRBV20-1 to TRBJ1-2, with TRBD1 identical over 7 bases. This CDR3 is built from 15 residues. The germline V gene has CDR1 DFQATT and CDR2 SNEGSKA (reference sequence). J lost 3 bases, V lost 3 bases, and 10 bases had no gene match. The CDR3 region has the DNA TGCAGTGCTAGCTCAAGCGTGGACAGGCACTATGGCTACACCTTC. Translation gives CSASSSVDRHYGYTF.

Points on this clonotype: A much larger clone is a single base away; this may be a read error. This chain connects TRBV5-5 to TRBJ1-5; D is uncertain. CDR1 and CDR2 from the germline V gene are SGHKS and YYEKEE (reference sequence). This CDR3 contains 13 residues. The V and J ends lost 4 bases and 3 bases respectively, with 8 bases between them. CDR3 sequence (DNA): TGTGCCAGCAGCCCGGCGCCCAATCAGCCCCAGCATTTT. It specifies CASSPAPNQPQHF.

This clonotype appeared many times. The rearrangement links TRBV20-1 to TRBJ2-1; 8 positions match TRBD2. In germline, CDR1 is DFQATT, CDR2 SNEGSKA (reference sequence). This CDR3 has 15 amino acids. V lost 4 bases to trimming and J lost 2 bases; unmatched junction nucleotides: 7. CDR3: CSAISSGGAYNEQFF. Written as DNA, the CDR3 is TGCAGTGCTATAAGTTCGGGGGGGGCCTACAATGAGCAGTTCTTC.

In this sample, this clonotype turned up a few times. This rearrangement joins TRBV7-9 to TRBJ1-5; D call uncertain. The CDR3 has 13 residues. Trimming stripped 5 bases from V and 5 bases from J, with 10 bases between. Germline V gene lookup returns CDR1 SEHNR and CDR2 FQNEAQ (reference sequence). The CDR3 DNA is TGTGCCAGCAGCCAAACCCCCCATCAGCCCCAGCATTTT. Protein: CASSQTPHQPQHF.

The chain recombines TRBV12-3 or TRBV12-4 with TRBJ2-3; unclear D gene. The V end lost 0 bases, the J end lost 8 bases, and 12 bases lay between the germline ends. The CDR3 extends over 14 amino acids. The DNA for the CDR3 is TGTGCCAGCAGTTTAGCCGGCGGATCCGGTACGCAGTATTTT. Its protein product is CASSLAGGSGTQYF.

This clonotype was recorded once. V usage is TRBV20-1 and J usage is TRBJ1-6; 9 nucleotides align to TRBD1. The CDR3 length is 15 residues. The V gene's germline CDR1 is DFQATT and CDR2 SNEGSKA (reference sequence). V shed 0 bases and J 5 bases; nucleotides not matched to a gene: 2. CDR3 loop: CSARDWTGDNSPLHF. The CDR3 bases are TGCAGTGCTAGAGATTGGACAGGGGATAATTCACCCCTCCACTTT.

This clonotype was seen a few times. The CDR3 DNA reads as TGTGCCAGCAGCTTGCTGGGGACTGGAAACACCATATATTTT. Amino acid sequence: CASSLLGTGNTIYF. This chain connects TRBV5-5 to TRBJ1-3; D ambiguous. Trimming removed 1 base at V and 2 bases at J, with 7 bases between. Germline V gives CDR1 SGHKS, CDR2 YYEKEE (reference sequence). This CDR3 contains 14 residues.

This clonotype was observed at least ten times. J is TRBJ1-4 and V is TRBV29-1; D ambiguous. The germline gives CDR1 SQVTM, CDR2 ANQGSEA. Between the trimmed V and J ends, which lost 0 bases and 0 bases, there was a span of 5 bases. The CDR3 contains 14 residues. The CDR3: CSVEDPATNEKLFF. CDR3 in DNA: TGCAGCGTTGAAGACCCAGCAACTAATGAAAAACTGTTTTTT.

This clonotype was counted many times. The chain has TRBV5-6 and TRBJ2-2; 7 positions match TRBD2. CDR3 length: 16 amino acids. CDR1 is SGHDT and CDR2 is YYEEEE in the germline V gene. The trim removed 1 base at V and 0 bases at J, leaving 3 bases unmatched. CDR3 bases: TGTGCCAGCAGCTTGTTTCGGGGGGCGAACACCGGGGAGCTGTTTTTT. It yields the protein CASSLFRGANTGELFF.

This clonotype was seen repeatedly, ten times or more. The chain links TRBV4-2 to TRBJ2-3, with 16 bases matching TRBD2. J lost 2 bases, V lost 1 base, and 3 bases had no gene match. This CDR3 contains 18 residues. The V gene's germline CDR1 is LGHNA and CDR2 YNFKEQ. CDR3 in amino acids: CASSQGGLAGGSTDTQYF. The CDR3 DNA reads TGTGCCAGCAGCCAAGGGGGACTAGCGGGGGGGTCCACAGATACGCAGTATTTT.

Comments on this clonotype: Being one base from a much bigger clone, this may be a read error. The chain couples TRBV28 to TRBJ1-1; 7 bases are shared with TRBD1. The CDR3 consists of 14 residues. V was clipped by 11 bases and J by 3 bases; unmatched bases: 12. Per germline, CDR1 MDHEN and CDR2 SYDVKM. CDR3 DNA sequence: TGTGCCGTAGGGGGCTGGAGACGGGACACTGAAGCTTTCTTT. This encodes CAVGGWRRDTEAFF.

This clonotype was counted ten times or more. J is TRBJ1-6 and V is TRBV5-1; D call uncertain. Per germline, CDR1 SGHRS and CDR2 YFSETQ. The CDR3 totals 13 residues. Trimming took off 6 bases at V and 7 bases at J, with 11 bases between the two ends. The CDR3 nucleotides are TGCGCCAGCACACCAGGAGAGAATTCACCCCTCCACTTT. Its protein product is CASTPGENSPLHF.

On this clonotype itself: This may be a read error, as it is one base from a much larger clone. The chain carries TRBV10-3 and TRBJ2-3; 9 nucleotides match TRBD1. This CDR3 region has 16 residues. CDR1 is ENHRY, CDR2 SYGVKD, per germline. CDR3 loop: CATSESGQGSTDTQYF. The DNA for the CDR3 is TGTGCCACCAGTGAGTCGGGACAGGGAAGCACAGATACGCAGTATTTT.

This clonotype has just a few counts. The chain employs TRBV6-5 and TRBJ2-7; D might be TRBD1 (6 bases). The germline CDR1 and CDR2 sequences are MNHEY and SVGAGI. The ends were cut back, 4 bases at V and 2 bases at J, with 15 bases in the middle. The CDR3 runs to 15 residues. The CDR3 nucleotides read TGTGCCAGCAGTTTGGGGGCCTCGGGGACCTACGAGCAGTACTTC. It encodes CASSLGASGTYEQYF.

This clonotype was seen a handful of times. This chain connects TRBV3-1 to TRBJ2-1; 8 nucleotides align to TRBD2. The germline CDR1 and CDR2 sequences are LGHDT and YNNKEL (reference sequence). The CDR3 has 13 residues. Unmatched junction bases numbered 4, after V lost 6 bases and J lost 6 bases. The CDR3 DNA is TGTGCCAGCAGACCCGGGGGGGTCAATGAGCAGTTCTTC. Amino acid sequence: CASRPGGVNEQFF.

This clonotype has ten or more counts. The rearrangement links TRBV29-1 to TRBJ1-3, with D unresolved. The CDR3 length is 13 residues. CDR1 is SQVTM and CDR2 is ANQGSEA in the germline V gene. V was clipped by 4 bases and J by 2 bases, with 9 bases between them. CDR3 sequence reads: CSVAAIAGNTIYF. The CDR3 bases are TGCAGCGTTGCGGCGATCGCTGGAAACACCATATATTTT.

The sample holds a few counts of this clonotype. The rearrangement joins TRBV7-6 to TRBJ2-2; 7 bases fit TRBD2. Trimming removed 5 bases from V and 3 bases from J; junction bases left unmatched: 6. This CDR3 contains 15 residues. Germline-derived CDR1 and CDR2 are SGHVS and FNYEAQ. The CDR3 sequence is CASSQDGGDTGELFF. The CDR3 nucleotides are TGTGCCAGCAGCCAGGATGGGGGGGACACCGGGGAGCTGTTTTTT.

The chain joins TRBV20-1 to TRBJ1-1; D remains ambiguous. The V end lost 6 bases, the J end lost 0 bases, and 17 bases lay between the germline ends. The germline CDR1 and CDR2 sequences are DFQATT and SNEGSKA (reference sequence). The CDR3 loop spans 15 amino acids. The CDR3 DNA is TGCAGTGCCGCCGCGGCGCGGGGTCTGAACACTGAAGCTTTCTTT. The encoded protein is CSAAAARGLNTEAFF.

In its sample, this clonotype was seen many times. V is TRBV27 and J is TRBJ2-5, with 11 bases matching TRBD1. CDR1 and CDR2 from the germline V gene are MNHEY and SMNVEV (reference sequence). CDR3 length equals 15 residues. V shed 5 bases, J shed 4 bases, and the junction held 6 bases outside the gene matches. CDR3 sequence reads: CASSTGQGARETQYF. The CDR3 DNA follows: TGTGCCAGCAGTACTGGACAGGGGGCGCGAGAGACCCAGTACTTC.

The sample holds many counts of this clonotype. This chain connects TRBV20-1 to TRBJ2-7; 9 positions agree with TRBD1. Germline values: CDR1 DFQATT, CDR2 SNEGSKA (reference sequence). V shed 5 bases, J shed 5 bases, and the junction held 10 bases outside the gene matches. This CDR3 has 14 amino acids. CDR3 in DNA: TGCAGTGCTGTCCCGGGACAGGGACAGAACGAGCAGTACTTC. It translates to CSAVPGQGQNEQYF.

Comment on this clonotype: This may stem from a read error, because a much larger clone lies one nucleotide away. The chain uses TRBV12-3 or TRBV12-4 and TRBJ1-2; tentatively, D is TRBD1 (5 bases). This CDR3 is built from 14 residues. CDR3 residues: CASSSGQSFYGDTF. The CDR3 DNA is TGTGCCAGCAGTTCGGGGCAGAGTTTCTATGGCGACACCTTC.

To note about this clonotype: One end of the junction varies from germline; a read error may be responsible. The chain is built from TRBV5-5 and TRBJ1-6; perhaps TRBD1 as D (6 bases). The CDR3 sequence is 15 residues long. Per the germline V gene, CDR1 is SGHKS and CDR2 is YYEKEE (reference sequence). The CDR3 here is CASSLGQALYSPLPF. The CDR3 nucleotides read TGTGCCAGCAGCTTGGGACAGGCCTTGTATTCACCCCTCCCCTTT.

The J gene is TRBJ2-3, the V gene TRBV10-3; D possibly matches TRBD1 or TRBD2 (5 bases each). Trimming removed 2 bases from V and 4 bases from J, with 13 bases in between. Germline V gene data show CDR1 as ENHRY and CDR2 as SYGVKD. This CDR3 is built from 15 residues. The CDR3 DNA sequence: TGTGCCATCAGTGAGAGAGGGGCCGGGGCAGATACGCAGTATTTT. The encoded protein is CAISERGAGADTQYF.